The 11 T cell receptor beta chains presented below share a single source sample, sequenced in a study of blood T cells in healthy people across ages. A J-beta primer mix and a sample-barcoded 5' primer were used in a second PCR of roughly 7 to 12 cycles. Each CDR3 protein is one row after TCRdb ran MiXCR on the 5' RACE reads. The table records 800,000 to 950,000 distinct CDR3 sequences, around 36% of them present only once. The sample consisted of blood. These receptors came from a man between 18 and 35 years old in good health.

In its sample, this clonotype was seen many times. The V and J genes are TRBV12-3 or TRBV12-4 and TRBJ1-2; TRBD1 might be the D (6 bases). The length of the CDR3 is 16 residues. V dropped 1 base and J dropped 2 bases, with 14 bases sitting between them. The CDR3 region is CASSLGRDRQNYGYTF. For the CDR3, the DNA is TGTGCCAGCAGTTTAGGACGCGACAGGCAAAACTATGGCTACACCTTC.

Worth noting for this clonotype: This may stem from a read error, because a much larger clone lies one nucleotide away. The CDR3 coding sequence is TGTGCCAGCACCCGGTCGTCAGGGGGCAGGGGAGAGACCCAGTTCTTC. It encodes CASTRSSGGRGETQFF. V usage is TRBV12-3 or TRBV12-4 and J usage is TRBJ2-5; 8 bases are a match to TRBD1. The end of the DNA aligns better with TRBJ2-1, so the J call may be wrong. The length of the CDR3 is 16 residues.

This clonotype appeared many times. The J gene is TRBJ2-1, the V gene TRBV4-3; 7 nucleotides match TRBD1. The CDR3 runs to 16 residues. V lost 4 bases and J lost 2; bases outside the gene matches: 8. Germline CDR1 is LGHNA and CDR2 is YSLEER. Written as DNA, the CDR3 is TGCGCCAGCAGCCCCCGAGGGGGCCCCCCCTACAATGAGCAGTTCTTC. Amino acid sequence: CASSPRGGPPYNEQFF.

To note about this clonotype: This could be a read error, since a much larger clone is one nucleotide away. The DNA of the CDR3 is TGCGCCAGCAGCCAAGTAGGGGGATTTGGCCACCCTAGCACAGATACGCAGTATTTT. Its translation: CASSQVGGFGHPSTDTQYF. The chain couples TRBV4-3 to TRBJ2-3; TRBD1 is a possible D gene (6 bases). The CDR3 extends over 19 amino acids. CDR1 and CDR2 (germline): LGHNA, YSLEER. V shed 1 base and J shed 0 bases, with 20 bases lying between them.

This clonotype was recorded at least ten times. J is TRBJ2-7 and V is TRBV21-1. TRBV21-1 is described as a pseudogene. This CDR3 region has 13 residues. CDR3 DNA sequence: TGTGCCAGCAGCAATCTTGGGGTCCACGAGCAGTACTTC. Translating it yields CASSNLGVHEQYF.

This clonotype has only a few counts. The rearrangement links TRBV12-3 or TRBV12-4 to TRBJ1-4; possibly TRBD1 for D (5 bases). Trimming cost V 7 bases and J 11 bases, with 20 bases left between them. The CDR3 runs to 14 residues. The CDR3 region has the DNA TGTGCCAGCACCCAGGGTATGAAATGGGAGAAACTGTTTTTT. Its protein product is CASTQGMKWEKLFF.

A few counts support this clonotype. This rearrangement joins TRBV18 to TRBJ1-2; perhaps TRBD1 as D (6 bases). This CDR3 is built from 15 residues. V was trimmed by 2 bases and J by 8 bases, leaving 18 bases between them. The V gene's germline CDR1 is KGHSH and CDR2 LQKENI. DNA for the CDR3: TGTGCCAGCTCACCAAACCGGGACACTCTTCGGGGCTACACCTTC. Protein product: CASSPNRDTLRGYTF.

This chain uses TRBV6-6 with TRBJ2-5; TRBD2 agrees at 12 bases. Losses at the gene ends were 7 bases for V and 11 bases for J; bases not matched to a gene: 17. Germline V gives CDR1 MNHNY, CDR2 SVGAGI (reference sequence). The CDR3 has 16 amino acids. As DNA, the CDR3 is TGTGCCAGCACCAAGGCGGGACTAGCGGGTTCCAATGAGCAGTACTTC. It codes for CASTKAGLAGSNEQYF.

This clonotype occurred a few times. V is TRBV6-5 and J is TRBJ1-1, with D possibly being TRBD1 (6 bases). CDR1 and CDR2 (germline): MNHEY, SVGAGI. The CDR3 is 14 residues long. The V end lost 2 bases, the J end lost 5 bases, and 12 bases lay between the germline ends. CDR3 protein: CASSYRGQGTEAFF. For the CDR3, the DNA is TGTGCCAGCAGTTACCGGGGGCAGGGAACTGAAGCTTTCTTT.

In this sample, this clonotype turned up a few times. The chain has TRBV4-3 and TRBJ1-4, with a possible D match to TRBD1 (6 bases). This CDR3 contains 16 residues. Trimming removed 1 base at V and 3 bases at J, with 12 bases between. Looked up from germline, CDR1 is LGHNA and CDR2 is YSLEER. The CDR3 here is CASSQGSGHSNEKLFF. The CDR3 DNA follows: TGCGCCAGCAGCCAAGGGTCGGGACACTCTAATGAAAAACTGTTTTTT.

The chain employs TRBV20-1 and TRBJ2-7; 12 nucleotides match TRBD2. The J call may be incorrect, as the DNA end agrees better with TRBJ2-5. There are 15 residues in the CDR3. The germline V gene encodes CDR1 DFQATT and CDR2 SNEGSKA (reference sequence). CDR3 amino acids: CSAREASGGALTQYF. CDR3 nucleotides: TGCAGTGCTAGAGAGGCTAGCGGGGGGGCATTGACCCAGTACTTC.